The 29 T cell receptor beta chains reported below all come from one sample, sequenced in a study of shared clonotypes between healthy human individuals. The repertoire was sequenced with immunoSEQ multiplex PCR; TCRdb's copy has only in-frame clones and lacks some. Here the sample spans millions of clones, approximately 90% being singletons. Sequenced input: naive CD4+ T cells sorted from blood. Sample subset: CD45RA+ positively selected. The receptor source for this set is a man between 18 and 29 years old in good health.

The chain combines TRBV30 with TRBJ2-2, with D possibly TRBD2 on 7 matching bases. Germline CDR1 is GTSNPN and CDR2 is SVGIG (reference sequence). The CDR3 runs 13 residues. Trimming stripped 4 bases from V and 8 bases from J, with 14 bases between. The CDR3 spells CAWNPRGGGELFF. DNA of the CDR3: TGTGCCTGGAACCCAAGGGGGGGAGGGGAGCTGTTTTTT.

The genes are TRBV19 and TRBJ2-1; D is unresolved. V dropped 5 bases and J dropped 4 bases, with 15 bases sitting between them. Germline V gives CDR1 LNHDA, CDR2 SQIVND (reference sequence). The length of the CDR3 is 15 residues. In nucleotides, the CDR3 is TGTGCCAGTAGTCCGAAAGAGGTCACGTACAATGAGCAGTTCTTC. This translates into CASSPKEVTYNEQFF.

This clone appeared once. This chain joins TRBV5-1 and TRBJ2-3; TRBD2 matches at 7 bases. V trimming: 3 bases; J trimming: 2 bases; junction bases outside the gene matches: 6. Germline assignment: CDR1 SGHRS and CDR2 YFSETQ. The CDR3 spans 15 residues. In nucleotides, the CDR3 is TGCGCCAGCAGCTCTCCGGGACTACACACAGATACGCAGTATTTT. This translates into CASSSPGLHTDTQYF.

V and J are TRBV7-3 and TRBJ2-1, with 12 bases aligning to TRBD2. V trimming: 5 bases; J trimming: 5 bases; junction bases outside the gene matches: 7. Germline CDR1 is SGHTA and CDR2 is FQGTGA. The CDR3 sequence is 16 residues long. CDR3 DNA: TGTGCCAGCAGCCGTAGGACTAGCGGGGTGGACAATGAGCAGTTCTTC. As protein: CASSRRTSGVDNEQFF. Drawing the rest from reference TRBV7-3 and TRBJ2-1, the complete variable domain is GAGVSQTPSNKVTEKGKYVELRCDPISGHTALYWYRQSLGQGPEFLIYFQGTGAADDSGLPNDRFFAVRPEGSVSTLKIQRTERGDSAVYLCASSRRTSGVDNEQFFGPGTRLTVL.

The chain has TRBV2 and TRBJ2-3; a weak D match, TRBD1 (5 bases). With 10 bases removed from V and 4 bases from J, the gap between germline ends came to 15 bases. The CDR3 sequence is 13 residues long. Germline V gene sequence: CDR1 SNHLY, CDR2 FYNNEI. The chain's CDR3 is CATQGGGPDTQYF. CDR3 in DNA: TGTGCCACGCAGGGTGGTGGGCCAGATACGCAGTATTTT.

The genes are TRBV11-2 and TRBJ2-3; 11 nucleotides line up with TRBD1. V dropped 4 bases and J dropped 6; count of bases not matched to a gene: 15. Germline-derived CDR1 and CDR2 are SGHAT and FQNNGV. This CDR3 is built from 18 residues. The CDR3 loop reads CASSSISAGTGGVDTQYF. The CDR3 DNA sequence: TGTGCCAGCAGCTCAATAAGCGCCGGGACAGGGGGTGTCGATACGCAGTATTTT.

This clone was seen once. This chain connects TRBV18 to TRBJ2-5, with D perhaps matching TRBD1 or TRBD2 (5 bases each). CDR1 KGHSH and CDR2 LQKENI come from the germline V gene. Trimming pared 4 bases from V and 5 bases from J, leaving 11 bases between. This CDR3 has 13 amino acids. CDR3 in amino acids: CASSRGRGETQYF. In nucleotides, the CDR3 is TGTGCCAGCTCACGGGGGAGAGGGGAGACCCAGTACTTC.

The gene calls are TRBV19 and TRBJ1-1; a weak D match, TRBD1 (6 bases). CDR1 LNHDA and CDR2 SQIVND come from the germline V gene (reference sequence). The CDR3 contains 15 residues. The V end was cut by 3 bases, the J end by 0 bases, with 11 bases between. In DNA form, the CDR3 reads TGTGCCAGTAGTATTGGGGGCTTTTTGAACACTGAAGCTTTCTTT. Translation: CASSIGGFLNTEAFF.

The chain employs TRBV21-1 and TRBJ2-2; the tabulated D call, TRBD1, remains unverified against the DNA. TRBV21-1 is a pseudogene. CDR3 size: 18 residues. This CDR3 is CASREPGQGLSNTGELFF. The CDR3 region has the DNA TGTGCCAGCAGGGAACCGGGACAGGGACTCTCGAACACCGGGGAGCTGTTTTTT.

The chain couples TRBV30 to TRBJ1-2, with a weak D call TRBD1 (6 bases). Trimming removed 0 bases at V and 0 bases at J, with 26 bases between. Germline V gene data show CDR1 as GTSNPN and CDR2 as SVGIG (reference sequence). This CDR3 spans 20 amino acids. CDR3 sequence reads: CAWSVGLLRTAGPANYGYTF. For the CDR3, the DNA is TGTGCCTGGAGTGTAGGCCTTCTGAGGACAGCAGGACCGGCTAACTATGGCTACACCTTC.

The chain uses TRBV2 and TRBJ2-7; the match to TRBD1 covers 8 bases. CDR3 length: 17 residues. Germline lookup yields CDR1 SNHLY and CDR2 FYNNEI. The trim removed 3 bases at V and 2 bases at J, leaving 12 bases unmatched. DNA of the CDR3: TGTGCCAGCAGTGACCGGACAGGGTTGAGGGCCCCCTACGAGCAGTACTTC. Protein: CASSDRTGLRAPYEQYF.

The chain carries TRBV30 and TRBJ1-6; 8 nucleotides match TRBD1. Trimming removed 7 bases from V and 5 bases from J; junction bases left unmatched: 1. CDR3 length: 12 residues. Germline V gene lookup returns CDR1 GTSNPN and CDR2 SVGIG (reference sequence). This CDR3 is CASDRDNSPLHF. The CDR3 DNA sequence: TGTGCCTCGGACAGGGATAATTCACCCCTCCACTTT.

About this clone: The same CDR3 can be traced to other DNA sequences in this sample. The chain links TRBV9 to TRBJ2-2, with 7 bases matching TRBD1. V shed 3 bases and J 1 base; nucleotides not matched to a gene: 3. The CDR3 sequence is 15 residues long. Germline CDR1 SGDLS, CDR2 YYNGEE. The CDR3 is CASSAGTVNTGELFF. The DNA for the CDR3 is TGTGCCAGCAGCGCCGGGACAGTGAACACCGGGGAGCTGTTTTTT.

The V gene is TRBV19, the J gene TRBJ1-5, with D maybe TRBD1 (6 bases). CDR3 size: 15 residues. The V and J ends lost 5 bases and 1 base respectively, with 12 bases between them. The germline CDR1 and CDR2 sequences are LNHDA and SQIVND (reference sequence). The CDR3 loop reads CASSPRGTSNQPQHF. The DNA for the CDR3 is TGTGCCAGTAGTCCACGAGGGACAAGCAATCAGCCCCAGCATTTT.

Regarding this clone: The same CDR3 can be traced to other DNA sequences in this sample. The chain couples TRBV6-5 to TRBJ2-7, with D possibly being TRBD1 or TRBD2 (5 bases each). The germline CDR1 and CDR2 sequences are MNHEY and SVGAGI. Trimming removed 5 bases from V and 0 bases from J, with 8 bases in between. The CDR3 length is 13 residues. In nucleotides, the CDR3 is TGTGCCAGCAGTGGGGGTCTCTCCTACGAGCAGTACTTC. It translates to CASSGGLSYEQYF.

CDR3 in amino acids: CASSSGQGISTDTQYF. Here the CDR3 DNA reads TGCGCCAGCAGCTCCGGACAGGGGATTTCCACAGATACGCAGTATTTT. The chain couples TRBV5-1 to TRBJ2-3; 9 bases match TRBD1. V was pared by 3 bases and J by 2 bases, with 7 bases of the junction left unmatched. This CDR3 is 16 amino acids long. Germline V gene data show CDR1 as SGHRS and CDR2 as YFSETQ.

The CDR3 DNA is TGTGCCTGGAATGGACAGGGGAACGGCATTCAGTACTTC. This gives the protein CAWNGQGNGIQYF. J is TRBJ2-4 and V is TRBV30; 9 bases align to TRBD1. Germline values: CDR1 GTSNPN, CDR2 SVGIG (reference sequence). The CDR3 runs to 13 residues. Germline trimming cut 4 bases from V and 9 bases from J; bases unmatched to any gene: 7. Combining the CDR3 with reference TRBV30 and TRBJ2-4 gives the whole variable domain SQTIHQWPATLVQPVGSPLSLECTVEGTSNPNLYWYRQAAGRGLQLLFYSVGIGQISSEVPQNLSASRPQDRQFILSSKKLLLSDSGFYLCAWNGQGNGIQYFGAGTRLSVL.

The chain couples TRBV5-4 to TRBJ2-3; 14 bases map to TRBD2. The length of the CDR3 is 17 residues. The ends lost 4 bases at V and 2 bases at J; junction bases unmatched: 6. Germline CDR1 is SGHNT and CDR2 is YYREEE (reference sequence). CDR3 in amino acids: CASSGGLAGASTDTQYF. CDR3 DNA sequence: TGTGCCAGCAGCGGGGGACTAGCGGGGGCCTCCACAGATACGCAGTATTTT.

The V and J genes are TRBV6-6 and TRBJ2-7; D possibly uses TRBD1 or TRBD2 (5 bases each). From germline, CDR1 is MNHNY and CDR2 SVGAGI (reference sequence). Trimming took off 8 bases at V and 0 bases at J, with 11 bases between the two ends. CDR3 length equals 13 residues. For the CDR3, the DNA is TGTGCCAGCGGGACGGGGCACTCCTACGAGCAGTACTTC. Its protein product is CASGTGHSYEQYF.

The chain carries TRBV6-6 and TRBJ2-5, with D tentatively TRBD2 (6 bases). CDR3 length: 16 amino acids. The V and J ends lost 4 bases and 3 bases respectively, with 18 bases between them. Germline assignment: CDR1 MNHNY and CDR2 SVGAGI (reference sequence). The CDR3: CASSSRGIKGKETQYF. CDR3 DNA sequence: TGTGCCAGCAGTTCTCGGGGGATCAAGGGAAAAGAGACCCAGTACTTC.

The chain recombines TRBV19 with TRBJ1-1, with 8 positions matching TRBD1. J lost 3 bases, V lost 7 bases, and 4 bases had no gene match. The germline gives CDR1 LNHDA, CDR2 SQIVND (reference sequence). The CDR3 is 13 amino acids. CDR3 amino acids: CASTTGGDTEAFF. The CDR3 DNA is TGTGCCAGTACTACAGGGGGGGACACTGAAGCTTTCTTT.

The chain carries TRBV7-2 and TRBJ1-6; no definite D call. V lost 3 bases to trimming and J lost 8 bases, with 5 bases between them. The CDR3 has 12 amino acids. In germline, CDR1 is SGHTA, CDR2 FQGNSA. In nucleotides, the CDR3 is TGTGCCAGCAGCTTCACCCATTCACCCCTCCACTTT. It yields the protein CASSFTHSPLHF.

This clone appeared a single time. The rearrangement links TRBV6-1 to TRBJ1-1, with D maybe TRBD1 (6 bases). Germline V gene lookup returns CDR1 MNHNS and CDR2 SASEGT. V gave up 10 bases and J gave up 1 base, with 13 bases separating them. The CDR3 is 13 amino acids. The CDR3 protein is CAIADRPNTEAFF. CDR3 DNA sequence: TGTGCCATCGCCGACAGGCCGAACACTGAAGCTTTCTTT.

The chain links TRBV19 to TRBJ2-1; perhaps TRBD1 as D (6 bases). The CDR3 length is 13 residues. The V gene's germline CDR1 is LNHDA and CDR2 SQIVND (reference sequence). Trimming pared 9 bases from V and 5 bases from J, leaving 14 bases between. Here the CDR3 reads CASLQGRNNEQFF. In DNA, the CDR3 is TGTGCCAGCCTACAGGGTCGCAACAATGAGCAGTTCTTC.

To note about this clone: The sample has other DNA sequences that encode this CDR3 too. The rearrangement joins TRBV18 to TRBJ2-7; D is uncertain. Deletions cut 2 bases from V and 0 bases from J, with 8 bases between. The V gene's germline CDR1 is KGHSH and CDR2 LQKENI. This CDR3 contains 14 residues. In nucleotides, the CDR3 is TGTGCCAGCTCACCAGGGCAGAGCTCCTACGAGCAGTACTTC. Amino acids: CASSPGQSSYEQYF.

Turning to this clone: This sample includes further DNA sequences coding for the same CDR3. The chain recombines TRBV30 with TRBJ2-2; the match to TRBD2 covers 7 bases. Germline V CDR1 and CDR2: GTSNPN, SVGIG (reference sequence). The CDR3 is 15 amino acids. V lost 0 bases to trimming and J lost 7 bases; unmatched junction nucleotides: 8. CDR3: CAWSVQAGVGGELFF. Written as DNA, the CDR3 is TGTGCCTGGAGTGTACAGGCGGGAGTGGGCGGGGAGCTGTTTTTT. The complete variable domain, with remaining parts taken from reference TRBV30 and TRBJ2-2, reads SQTIHQWPATLVQPVGSPLSLECTVEGTSNPNLYWYRQAAGRGLQLLFYSVGIGQISSEVPQNLSASRPQDRQFILSSKKLLLSDSGFYLCAWSVQAGVGGELFFGEGSRLTVL.

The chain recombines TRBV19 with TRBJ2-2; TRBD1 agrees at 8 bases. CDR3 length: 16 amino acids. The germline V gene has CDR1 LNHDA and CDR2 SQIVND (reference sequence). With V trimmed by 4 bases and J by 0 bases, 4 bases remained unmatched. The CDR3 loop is CASSRTGTANTGELFF. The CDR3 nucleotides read TGTGCCAGTAGTAGGACAGGGACGGCGAACACCGGGGAGCTGTTTTTT.

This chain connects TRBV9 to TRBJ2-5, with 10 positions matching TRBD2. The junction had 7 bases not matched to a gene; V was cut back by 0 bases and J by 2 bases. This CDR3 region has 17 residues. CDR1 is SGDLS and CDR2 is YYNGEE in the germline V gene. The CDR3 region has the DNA TGTGCCAGCAGCGTAGGTAGCGGGGGGCCCATTCAAGAGACCCAGTACTTC. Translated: CASSVGSGGPIQETQYF.

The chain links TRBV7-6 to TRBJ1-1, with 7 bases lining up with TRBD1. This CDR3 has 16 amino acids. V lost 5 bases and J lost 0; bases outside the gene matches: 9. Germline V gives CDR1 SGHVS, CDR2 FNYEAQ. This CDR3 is CASSPAGTAVNTEAFF. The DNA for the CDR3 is TGTGCCAGCAGCCCCGCCGGGACAGCTGTGAACACTGAAGCTTTCTTT.